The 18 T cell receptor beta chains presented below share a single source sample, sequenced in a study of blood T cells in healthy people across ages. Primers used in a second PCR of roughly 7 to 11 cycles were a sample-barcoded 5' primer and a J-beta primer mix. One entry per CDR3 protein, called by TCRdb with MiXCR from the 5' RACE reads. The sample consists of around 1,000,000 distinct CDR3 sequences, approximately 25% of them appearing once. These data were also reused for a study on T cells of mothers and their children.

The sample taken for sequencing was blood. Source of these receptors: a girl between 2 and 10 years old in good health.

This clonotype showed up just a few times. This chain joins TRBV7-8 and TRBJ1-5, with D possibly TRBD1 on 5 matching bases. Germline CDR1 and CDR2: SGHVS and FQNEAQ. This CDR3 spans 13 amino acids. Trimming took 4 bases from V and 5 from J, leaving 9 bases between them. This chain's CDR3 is CASSYGGDQPQHF. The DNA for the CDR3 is TGTGCCAGCAGCTACGGAGGGGATCAGCCCCAGCATTTT.

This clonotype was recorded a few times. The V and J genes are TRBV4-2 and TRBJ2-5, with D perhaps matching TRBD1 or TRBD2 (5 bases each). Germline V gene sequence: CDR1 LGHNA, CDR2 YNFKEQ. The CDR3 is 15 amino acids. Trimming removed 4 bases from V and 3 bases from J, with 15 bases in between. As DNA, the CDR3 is TGTGCCAGCAGCCGAGGACCCGGGACCGAAGAGACCCAGTACTTC. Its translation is CASSRGPGTEETQYF.

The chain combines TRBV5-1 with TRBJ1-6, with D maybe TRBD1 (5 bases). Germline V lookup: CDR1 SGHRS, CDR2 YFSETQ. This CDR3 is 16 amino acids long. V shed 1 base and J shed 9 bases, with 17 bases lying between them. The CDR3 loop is CASSLSGGTYASPLHF. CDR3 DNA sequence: TGCGCCAGCAGCTTGTCCGGGGGGACCTATGCTTCACCCCTCCACTTT.

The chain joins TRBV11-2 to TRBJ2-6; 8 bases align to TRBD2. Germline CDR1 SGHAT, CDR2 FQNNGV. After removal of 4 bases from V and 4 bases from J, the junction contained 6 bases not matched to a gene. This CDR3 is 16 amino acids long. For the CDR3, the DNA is TGTGCCAGCAGCTCCGGGGGGGTGACAGGGGCCAACGTCCTGACTTTC. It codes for CASSSGGVTGANVLTF.

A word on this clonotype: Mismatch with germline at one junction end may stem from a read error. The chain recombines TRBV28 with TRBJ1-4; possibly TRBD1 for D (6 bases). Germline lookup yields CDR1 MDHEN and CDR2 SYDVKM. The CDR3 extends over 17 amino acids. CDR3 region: CARSLLPSGQSNEKLFF. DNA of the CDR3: TGTGCCCGCAGTTTATTACCCTCGGGACAAAGTAATGAAAAACTGTTTTTT.

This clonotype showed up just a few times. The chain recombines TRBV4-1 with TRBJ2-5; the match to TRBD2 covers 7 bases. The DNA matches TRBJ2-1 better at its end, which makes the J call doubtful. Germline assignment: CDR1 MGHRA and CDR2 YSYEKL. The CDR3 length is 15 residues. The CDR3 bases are TGCGCCAGCAGGCTAGCGGTTAGCTCCTACAATGAGCAGTTCTTC. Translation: CASRLAVSSYNEQFF.

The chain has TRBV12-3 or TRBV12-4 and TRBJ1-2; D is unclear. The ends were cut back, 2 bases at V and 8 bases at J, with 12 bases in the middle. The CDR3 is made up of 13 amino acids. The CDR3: CASSLNGKKGYTF. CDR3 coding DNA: TGTGCCAGCAGTTTAAATGGGAAAAAGGGCTACACCTTC.

The CDR3 DNA reads TGTGCCACCTCAAGCCGGGGGGAATCGCTGTTTTTT. Translated: CATSSRGESLFF. The chain recombines TRBV15 with TRBJ2-2, with 7 bases that match TRBD2. The junction had 10 bases not matched to a gene; V was cut back by 8 bases and J by 13 bases. Germline V gives CDR1 LNHNV, CDR2 YYDKDF (reference sequence). CDR3 size: 12 residues.

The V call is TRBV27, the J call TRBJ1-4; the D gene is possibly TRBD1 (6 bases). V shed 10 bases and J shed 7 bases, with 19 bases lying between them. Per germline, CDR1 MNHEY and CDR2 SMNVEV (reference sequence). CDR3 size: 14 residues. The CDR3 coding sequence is TGTGCCACCACTCGTAAAGGGGGGCTTGAAAAACTGTTTTTT. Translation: CATTRKGGLEKLFF.

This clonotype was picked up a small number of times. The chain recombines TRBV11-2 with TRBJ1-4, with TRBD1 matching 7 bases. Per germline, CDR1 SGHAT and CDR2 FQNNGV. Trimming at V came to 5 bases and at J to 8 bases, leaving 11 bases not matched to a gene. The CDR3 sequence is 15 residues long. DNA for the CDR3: TGTGCCAGCAGCACTCAGACAGGGAGAGAGGAAAAACTGTTTTTT. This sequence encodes CASSTQTGREEKLFF.

DNA of the CDR3: TGCGCCAGCAGCCCTTACGAGCTGGGACTAGCGAACATTCAGTACTTC. It specifies CASSPYELGLANIQYF. V is TRBV5-1 and J is TRBJ2-4; 10 nucleotides match TRBD2. This CDR3 is 16 amino acids long. Trimming at V came to 4 bases and at J to 7 bases, leaving 11 bases not matched to a gene. Germline V CDR1 and CDR2: SGHRS, YFSETQ.

DNA of the CDR3: TGTGCCAGCAGCTTAAGGGCCTATTCACCCCTCCACTTT. Its translation: CASSLRAYSPLHF. The genes are TRBV7-3 and TRBJ1-6; no definite D call. V shed 1 base and J shed 8 bases, with 6 bases lying between them. Germline lookup yields CDR1 SGHTA and CDR2 FQGTGA. CDR3 size: 13 residues.

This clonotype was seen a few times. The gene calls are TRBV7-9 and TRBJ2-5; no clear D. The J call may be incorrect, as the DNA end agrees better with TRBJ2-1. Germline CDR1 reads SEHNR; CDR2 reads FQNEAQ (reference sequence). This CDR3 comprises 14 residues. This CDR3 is CASSLRNTYNEQFF. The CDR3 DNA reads TGTGCCAGCAGCTTAAGGAATACCTACAATGAGCAGTTCTTC.

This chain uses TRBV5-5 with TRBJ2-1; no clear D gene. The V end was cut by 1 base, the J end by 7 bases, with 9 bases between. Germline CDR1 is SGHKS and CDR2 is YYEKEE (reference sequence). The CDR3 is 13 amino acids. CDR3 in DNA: TGTGCCAGCAGCTTGATACAGCATAATGAGCAGTTCTTC. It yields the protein CASSLIQHNEQFF. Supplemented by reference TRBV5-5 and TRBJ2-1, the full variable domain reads DAGVTQSPTHLIKTRGQQVTLRCSPISGHKSVSWYQQVLGQGPQFIFQYYEKEERGRGNFPDRFSARQFPNYSSELNVNALLLGDSALYLCASSLIQHNEQFFGPGTRLTVL.

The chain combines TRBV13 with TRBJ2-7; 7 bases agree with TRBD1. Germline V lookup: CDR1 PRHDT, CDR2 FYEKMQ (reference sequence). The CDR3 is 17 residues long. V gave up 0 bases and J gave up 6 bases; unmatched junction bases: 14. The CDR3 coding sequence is TGTGCCAGCAGCTTAGGCAACAGGGGTTTCCTTGGCCTCGAGCAGTACTTC. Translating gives CASSLGNRGFLGLEQYF.

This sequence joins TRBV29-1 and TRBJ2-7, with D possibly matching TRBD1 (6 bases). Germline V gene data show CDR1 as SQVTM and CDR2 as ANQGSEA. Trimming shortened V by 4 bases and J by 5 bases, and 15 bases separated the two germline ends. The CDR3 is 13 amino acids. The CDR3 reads CSVVGRGLHEQYF. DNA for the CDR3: TGCAGCGTTGTGGGCAGGGGTTTACACGAGCAGTACTTC.

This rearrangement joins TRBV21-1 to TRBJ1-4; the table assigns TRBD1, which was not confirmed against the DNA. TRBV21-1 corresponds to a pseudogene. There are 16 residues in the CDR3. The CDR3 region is CASTSGQGTTNEKLFF. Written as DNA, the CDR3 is TGTGCCAGCACCTCAGGACAGGGAACAACTAATGAAAAACTGTTTTTT.

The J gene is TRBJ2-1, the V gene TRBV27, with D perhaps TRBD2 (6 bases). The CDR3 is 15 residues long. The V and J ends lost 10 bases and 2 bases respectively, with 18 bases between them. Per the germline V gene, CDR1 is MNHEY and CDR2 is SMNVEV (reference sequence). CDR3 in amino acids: CATQLAFGTYNEQFF. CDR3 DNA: TGTGCCACACAGCTAGCGTTTGGGACCTACAATGAGCAGTTCTTC.